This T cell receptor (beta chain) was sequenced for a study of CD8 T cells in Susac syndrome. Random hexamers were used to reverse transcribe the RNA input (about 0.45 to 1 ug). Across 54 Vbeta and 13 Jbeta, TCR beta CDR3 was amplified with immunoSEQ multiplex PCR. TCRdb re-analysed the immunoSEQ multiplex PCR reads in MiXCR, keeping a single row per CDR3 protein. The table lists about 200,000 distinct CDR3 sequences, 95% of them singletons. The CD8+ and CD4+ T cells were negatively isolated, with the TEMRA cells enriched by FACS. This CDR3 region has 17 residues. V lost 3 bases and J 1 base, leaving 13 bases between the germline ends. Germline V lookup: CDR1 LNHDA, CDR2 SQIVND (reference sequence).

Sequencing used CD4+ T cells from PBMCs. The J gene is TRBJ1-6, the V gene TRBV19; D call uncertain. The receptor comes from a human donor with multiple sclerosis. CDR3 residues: CASSIHDTGSYNSPLHF. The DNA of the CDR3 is TGTGCCAGTAGTATCCACGATACGGGTTCCTATAATTCACCCCTCCACTTT.